This T cell receptor beta chain was recorded in a study of human T cells and chemical hapten exposure. The overall study: Mainly, slight library volume differences in the pool made TCR yields vary. Study-level points and caveats: DPC sensitization produced no change in TCRs with frequency above 1 in 1000.

CDR3 length: 16 residues. Trimming removed 0 bases from V and 7 bases from J, with 15 bases in between. Per germline, CDR1 LGHDT and CDR2 YNNKEL (reference sequence). On this clonotype: Its specificity is not known.

Individual cDNA molecules each carried unique molecular identifiers attached by the library. In the original analysis: Individual samples carried between 23,224 and 690,600 TCRs, with more than 95,000 as the median. TCRdb itself ran the reads through MiXCR, one entry per CDR3 protein. TCRdb, not the authors, supplied the V and J calls. Among about 120,000 distinct CDR3 sequences, around 8.5% were seen once, and the ten largest hold over 1.1%. Researchers extracted total RNA from unfractionated whole blood. Specimen: whole blood. The V and J genes are TRBV3-1 and TRBJ2-2, with D hard to call. This TCR was sampled from a human donor in good health. Some clones in this sample may be carry-over from other donors' samples. Here the CDR3 DNA reads TGTGCCAGCAGCCAAGAAGGGCAGGCACCTGGCGGGGAGCTGTTTTTT. Its protein is CASSQEGQAPGGELFF.